Presented here are 27 T cell receptor beta chains from one specimen sequenced in a study of identical twins. From the 5' RACE reads, TCRdb called clonotypes with MiXCR, one entry per CDR3 protein. The sample holds about 240,000 distinct CDR3 sequences, about 7.5% seen once. The sample also formed part of further work on yellow fever vaccine responses in identical twins.

The sequenced sample was CD8+ T cells sorted from blood. Receptors originate from a woman between 18 and 29 years old in good health.

This clonotype was recorded at least ten times. The chain carries TRBV10-3 and TRBJ2-1; D may be TRBD2 (6 bases). Per the germline V gene, CDR1 is ENHRY and CDR2 is SYGVKD. The length of the CDR3 is 18 residues. The V and J ends lost 0 bases and 0 bases respectively, with 15 bases between them. CDR3 coding DNA: TGTGCCATCAGTGAGTCGCGGGACGTAAGTAGCTCCTACAATGAGCAGTTCTTC. This translates into CAISESRDVSSSYNEQFF.

J is TRBJ1-3 and V is TRBV4-1; D gene ambiguous. CDR1 is MGHRA, CDR2 YSYEKL, per germline. This CDR3 is 15 amino acids long. The V end was cut by 0 bases, the J end by 2 bases, with 8 bases between. CDR3 amino acids: CASSQDSAPGNTIYF. CDR3 bases: TGCGCCAGCAGCCAAGATTCGGCTCCTGGAAACACCATATATTTT.

Only a few counts were recorded for this clonotype. The chain uses TRBV15 and TRBJ1-1; D might be TRBD1 (5 bases). Trimming took off 1 base at V and 3 bases at J, with 6 bases between the two ends. The CDR3 covers 13 residues. The V gene's germline CDR1 is LNHNV and CDR2 YYDKDF (reference sequence). The CDR3: CATSRVRDTEAFF. CDR3 DNA: TGTGCCACCAGCAGAGTCAGGGACACTGAAGCTTTCTTT. Based on the CDR3 plus reference TRBV15 and TRBJ1-1, the full variable domain is DAMVIQNPRYQVTQFGKPVTLSCSQTLNHNVMYWYQQKSSQAPKLLFHYYDKDFNNEADTPDNFQSRRPNTSFCFLDIRSPGLGDTAMYLCATSRVRDTEAFFGQGTRLTVV.

The chain carries TRBV5-1 and TRBJ2-5; D remains ambiguous. Trimming shortened V by 0 bases and J by 4 bases, and 13 bases separated the two germline ends. Germline-derived CDR1 and CDR2 are SGHRS and YFSETQ. This CDR3 spans 15 amino acids. CDR3 sequence reads: CASSLVTALTETQYF. The CDR3 bases are TGCGCCAGCAGCTTGGTTACGGCTCTGACAGAGACCCAGTACTTC.

This clonotype was recorded many times. This rearrangement joins TRBV29-1 to TRBJ2-5; 13 nucleotides agree with TRBD2. The V and J ends lost 6 bases and 5 bases, in that order; junction bases with no gene match: 9. CDR3 size: 15 residues. The V gene's germline CDR1 is SQVTM and CDR2 ANQGSEA. The DNA of the CDR3 is TGCAGCGTGAGGGGACTAGCGGGGTATTTGGAGACCCAGTACTTC. Its translation: CSVRGLAGYLETQYF.

This clonotype was seen more than once but under ten times. The V and J genes are TRBV7-6 and TRBJ2-3; 10 bases fit TRBD2. Germline CDR1 is SGHVS and CDR2 is FNYEAQ. CDR3 length equals 17 residues. The V gene end was trimmed by 6 bases and the J gene end by 5 bases; junction bases not matched to a gene: 14. The CDR3 nucleotides are TGTGCCAGCAGACCATTCGGGAGCGGGAGGGCCGAAGATACGCAGTATTTT. Protein sequence: CASRPFGSGRAEDTQYF.

The chain joins TRBV12-3 or TRBV12-4 to TRBJ1-4; D unclear. CDR3 length equals 12 residues. V lost 6 bases, J lost 8 bases, and 10 bases lay in between. DNA for the CDR3: TGTGCCAGCAGGGGTTTGGGCGAAAAACTGTTTTTT. Translating gives CASRGLGEKLFF.

The chain links TRBV15 to TRBJ2-7; D uncertain. Germline CDR1 LNHNV, CDR2 YYDKDF (reference sequence). The CDR3 is 13 residues long. Trimming pared 3 bases from V and 3 bases from J, leaving 9 bases between. CDR3 nucleotides: TGTGCCACCAGCAGCGGGTCAGTCTACGAGCAGTACTTC. Its translation: CATSSGSVYEQYF. Complete variable domain (other parts from reference TRBV15 and TRBJ2-7): DAMVIQNPRYQVTQFGKPVTLSCSQTLNHNVMYWYQQKSSQAPKLLFHYYDKDFNNEADTPDNFQSRRPNTSFCFLDIRSPGLGDTAMYLCATSSGSVYEQYFGPGTRLTVT.

CDR3 sequence: CASSTSDRGGGYTF. CDR3 coding DNA: TGTGCCAGCAGCACTTCGGACAGGGGCGGTGGCTACACCTTC. The genes are TRBV7-9 and TRBJ1-2; TRBD1 agrees at 9 bases. The CDR3 totals 14 residues. Looked up from germline, CDR1 is SEHNR and CDR2 is FQNEAQ (reference sequence). Germline trimming cut 5 bases from V and 7 bases from J; bases unmatched to any gene: 8.

This clonotype showed up many times. This rearrangement joins TRBV5-1 to TRBJ1-1; D is unresolved. V lost 4 bases and J 1 base, leaving 11 bases between the germline ends. Looked up from germline, CDR1 is SGHRS and CDR2 is YFSETQ. The CDR3 is 14 residues long. The CDR3, as DNA: TGCGCCAGCAGCCCCCGGGCCCCGAACACTGAAGCTTTCTTT. It is translated as CASSPRAPNTEAFF.

This clonotype was counted only a few times. V and J are TRBV5-1 and TRBJ2-5, with 10 bases identical to TRBD1. Losses at the gene ends were 0 bases for V and 4 bases for J; bases not matched to a gene: 18. CDR1 and CDR2 from the germline V gene are SGHRS and YFSETQ. This CDR3 is built from 20 residues. In nucleotides, the CDR3 is TGCGCCAGCAGCTTGGAGGGGCGGGACAGGGGCAACCCCCTTCTAGAGACCCAGTACTTC. Residues: CASSLEGRDRGNPLLETQYF.

This clonotype has a count of ten or more. The chain uses TRBV11-1 and TRBJ2-1; tentative D call: TRBD1 (6 bases). Trimming pared 4 bases from V and 4 bases from J, leaving 23 bases between. The CDR3 is 18 residues long. The V gene's germline CDR1 is SGHAT and CDR2 FQDESV (reference sequence). The CDR3 nucleotides are TGTGCCAGCAGCTGGCACGCAACAGGGATCGACCAATACAATGAGCAGTTCTTC. Its protein product is CASSWHATGIDQYNEQFF.

This clonotype was detected a few times. The chain is built from TRBV7-8 and TRBJ2-5, with D hard to call. This CDR3 contains 15 residues. Deletions cut 2 bases from V and 9 bases from J, with 19 bases between. Germline V gene sequence: CDR1 SGHVS, CDR2 FQNEAQ. The CDR3 DNA reads TGTGCCAGCAGCTTAACCTTCGGAGACTCCCAGGCCCAGTACTTC. This sequence encodes CASSLTFGDSQAQYF.

This clonotype was counted many times. V is TRBV29-1 and J is TRBJ1-2; D is undetermined. Trimming pared 3 bases from V and 2 bases from J, leaving 10 bases between. The CDR3 covers 13 residues. In germline, CDR1 is SQVTM, CDR2 ANQGSEA. The CDR3: CSVDSDGNYGYTF. DNA for the CDR3: TGCAGCGTTGACAGCGACGGGAACTATGGCTACACCTTC. Full variable domain (outside the CDR3, taken from reference TRBV29-1 and TRBJ1-2): SAVISQKPSRDICQRGTSLTIQCQVDSQVTMMFWYRQQPGQSLTLIATANQGSEATYESGFVIDKFPISRPNLTFSTLTVSNMSPEDSSIYLCSVDSDGNYGYTFGSGTRLTVV.

This clonotype was recorded many times. The V gene is TRBV27, the J gene TRBJ2-3, with 12 bases that match TRBD1. This CDR3 has 16 amino acids. V lost 3 bases to trimming and J lost 5 bases; unmatched junction nucleotides: 6. Looked up from germline, CDR1 is MNHEY and CDR2 is SMNVEV (reference sequence). The CDR3 bases are TGTGCCAGCAGTTTTTGGGACAGGGGGCGGGAAGATACGCAGTATTTT. Its translation is CASSFWDRGREDTQYF.

This clonotype has a handful of counts. The rearrangement joins TRBV15 to TRBJ2-5; 7 bases fit TRBD1. V was clipped by 0 bases and J by 2 bases; unmatched bases: 3. The V gene's germline CDR1 is LNHNV and CDR2 YYDKDF (reference sequence). The CDR3 has 15 amino acids. The CDR3 nucleotides are TGTGCCACCAGCAGAGAAGTGGGACAGCAAGAGACCCAGTACTTC. Protein product: CATSREVGQQETQYF.

This clonotype was counted at least ten times. The chain recombines TRBV5-6 with TRBJ2-3; TRBD2 aligns across 11 bases. Per the germline V gene, CDR1 is SGHDT and CDR2 is YYEEEE. This CDR3 has 20 residues. The junction had 15 bases not matched to a gene; V was cut back by 3 bases and J by 0 bases. The CDR3 DNA sequence: TGTGCCAGCAGCTCCCACATGGGACTAGCGGAAGAATCTAGCACAGATACGCAGTATTTT. This sequence encodes CASSSHMGLAEESSTDTQYF.

There are a few counts of this clonotype. The genes are TRBV20-1 and TRBJ2-1; TRBD2 aligns across 10 bases. With V trimmed by 0 bases and J by 2 bases, 10 bases remained unmatched. Germline V lookup: CDR1 DFQATT, CDR2 SNEGSKA (reference sequence). CDR3 size: 18 residues. The CDR3 region has the DNA TGCAGTGCTAGAGATTCAGCGGGGGGGCCCCTTACCTACAATGAGCAGTTCTTC. Its translation: CSARDSAGGPLTYNEQFF.

The sample holds many counts of this clonotype. V and J are TRBV12-3 or TRBV12-4 and TRBJ2-3; tentatively, D is TRBD1 or TRBD2 (6 bases each). This CDR3 region has 14 residues. Trimming took 5 bases from V and 4 from J, leaving 13 bases between them. DNA for the CDR3: TGTGCCAGCAGTCAACAGGGACTTCCAGATACGCAGTATTTT. Protein sequence: CASSQQGLPDTQYF.

The V call is TRBV12-5, the J call TRBJ2-7; D is perhaps TRBD2 (5 bases). V was trimmed by 1 base and J by 3 bases, leaving 7 bases between them. Germline V gene sequence: CDR1 LGHNT, CDR2 FRNRAP. The CDR3 is 13 residues long. Here the CDR3 reads CASGLGTFYEQYF. The CDR3 DNA follows: TGTGCTAGTGGTTTGGGGACTTTCTACGAGCAGTACTTC.

The sample holds many counts of this clonotype. The chain links TRBV11-2 to TRBJ1-5; D is ambiguous. Between the trimmed V and J ends, which lost 5 bases and 2 bases, there was a span of 10 bases. Looked up from germline, CDR1 is SGHAT and CDR2 is FQNNGV. The CDR3 is 14 amino acids. The DNA for the CDR3 is TGTGCCAGCAGCCGGGCTGGGGGCAATCAGCCCCAGCATTTT. This sequence encodes CASSRAGGNQPQHF.

The rearrangement links TRBV12-3 or TRBV12-4 to TRBJ2-7; D not resolved. The CDR3 runs to 12 residues. V lost 8 bases, J lost 2 bases, and 10 bases lay in between. The chain's CDR3 is CASCQVPYEQYF. The CDR3 nucleotides are TGTGCCAGCTGTCAGGTTCCCTACGAGCAGTACTTC.

This clonotype showed up just a few times. The chain uses TRBV13 and TRBJ2-2, with TRBD2 matching over 10 bases. The CDR3 contains 18 residues. Trimming cost V 0 bases and J 1 base; bases outside gene matches: 5. Germline CDR1 PRHDT, CDR2 FYEKMQ (reference sequence). Here the CDR3 DNA reads TGTGCCAGCAGCTTAGGCCTAGCGGGAGTCATGAACACCGGGGAGCTGTTTTTT. Its translation: CASSLGLAGVMNTGELFF.

This clonotype has only a few counts. The CDR3 DNA sequence: TGTGCCAGCAGTGAATGGGGGGAGAACACTGAAGCTTTCTTT. It encodes CASSEWGENTEAFF. The rearrangement joins TRBV25-1 to TRBJ1-1, with D tentatively TRBD1 (5 bases). This CDR3 has 14 residues. CDR1 is MGHDK, CDR2 SYGVNS, per germline. V lost 1 base and J lost 1, with 7 bases in between. Combining the CDR3 with reference TRBV25-1 and TRBJ1-1 gives the whole variable domain EADIYQTPRYLVIGTGKKITLECSQTMGHDKMYWYQQDPGMELHLIHYSYGVNSTEKGDLSSESTVSRIRTEHFPLTLESARPSHTSQYLCASSEWGENTEAFFGQGTRLTVV.

A few counts support this clonotype. The chain employs TRBV7-9 and TRBJ2-7; maybe TRBD1 (5 bases). Trimming cost V 3 bases and J 5 bases, with 11 bases left between them. Germline V gene lookup returns CDR1 SEHNR and CDR2 FQNEAQ (reference sequence). This CDR3 contains 13 residues. CDR3 protein: CASSFVGRDEQYF. Here the CDR3 DNA reads TGTGCCAGCAGCTTTGTTGGCAGGGACGAGCAGTACTTC.

The chain has TRBV6-2 or TRBV6-3 and TRBJ2-1; no firm D call. This CDR3 is 16 amino acids long. Between the trimmed V and J ends, which lost 5 bases and 9 bases, there was a span of 23 bases. In germline, CDR1 is MNHEY, CDR2 SVGEGT. In DNA, the CDR3 is TGTGCCAGCAGTCCTACCCACTCTAGGTTTGGCGTTGAGCAGTTCTTC. It encodes CASSPTHSRFGVEQFF.

In its sample, this clonotype was seen a few times. The V and J genes are TRBV6-1 and TRBJ1-3; D ambiguous. The CDR3 sequence is 14 residues long. V was trimmed by 9 bases and J by 0 bases, leaving 12 bases between them. Germline V gene sequence: CDR1 MNHNS, CDR2 SASEGT. CDR3 in DNA: TGTGCCAGATCCTGCGGCCCCTCTGGAAACACCATATATTTT. Its protein product is CARSCGPSGNTIYF.